This T cell receptor beta chain was profiled in a study of early T cells in non-severe SARS-CoV-2 infection listed by TCRdb under 2021. Background on the whole study: Because TCR sequencing relied on bulk RNA taken from unsorted whole blood, pairing of alpha and beta chains was not possible.

The library relied on 5' RACE. Sequenced using a NextSeq 500. In the TCR library protocol, unique molecular identifiers were attached to individual cDNA molecules to correct for PCR bias and sequencing error. TCR alpha and beta chains were both sequenced, and the abundances of alpha and beta sequences in each sample were closely correlated with each other. Per the source publication's procedure: Decombinator V4 was used to perform V gene, J gene and CDR3 annotation of TCR sequences. Expanded TCRs were defined as changing significantly between any two time points under a Poisson model with p below 0.0001. TCR abundances were normalised to the total number of TCRs sequenced in each sample and reported as counts per million. MAIT TCRs were defined by TRAV1-2 paired with TRAJ12, TRAJ20 or TRAJ33, and iNKT TCRs by TRAV10 paired with TRAJ18. VDJdb, accessed 1 November 2021, was searched for CMV, EBV and SARS-CoV-2 annotated TCRs, excluding TCRs annotated for multiple antigens. TCRdb handled the public reads itself, with Q25 trimming in fastp and clone calling in MiXCR, and kept productive beta chains. Rows matching on CDR3 protein sequence are summarized as one entry with the most common DNA and genes. TCRdb, rather than the study authors, made the V and J calls. The sample table lists around 77,000 distinct CDR3 sequences, roughly 15% of them with a count of one. About 3.7% of the sample belongs to the ten largest clones.

The study was a case-control design nested within a healthcare worker cohort in London, UK, with weekly nasopharyngeal swab PCR tests and blood sampling. Healthcare workers were recruited between 23 and 31 March 2020, during the week of the UK lockdown, and were followed weekly for up to roughly 16 weeks. V loses 1 base at its end and J loses 0 bases; junction bases beyond the gene matches: 1. The CDR3 has 17 amino acids, counting the end cysteine and phenylalanine. Only the CDR3 DNA is retained, 51 bases long and in frame from the first base. The germline V gene gives CDR1 as MNHNS and CDR2 as SASEGT. Comments on this clonotype: What this receptor recognizes is not known. Per-nucleotide qualities are absent, and no much larger clonotype sits a single base away.

The study at large found these results: Matching against VDJdb was skewed toward anti-spike CD8 responses, likely underestimated virus-specific expansions, and missed private and CD4 specificities.

The specimen comprised whole blood, sampled at baseline. The rearranged segments are TRBV6-1 and TRBJ2-5; 14 of the junction bases match TRBD2. The source of this sequence is an adult who was a healthcare worker with PCR-confirmed SARS-CoV-2 infection or an uninfected control (not recorded which). The base sequence is TGTGCCAGCAGTGAAGGGGGACTAGCGGGAGACCAAGAGACCCAGTACTTC. This is translated as CASSEGGLAGDQETQYF.